This TCR beta chain emerged from a study of cytomegalovirus exposure and HLA in healthy donors. Study results and caveats: High sensitivity and specificity were reportedly achieved when the classifier diagnosed cytomegalovirus status.

This clone has only a few counts. The target antigen is unknown. The PCR had 60 Vbeta and 13 Jbeta primers. The repertoire was sequenced with immunoSEQ multiplex PCR; TCRdb's copy has only in-frame clones and lacks some. The data contain under 250,000 clones, roughly 85% of them singletons. The sequencing input was PBMCs. The sequence came from a young woman in good health and CMV-seropositive.

Here the CDR3 reads CASTEQQGIYGYTF. The CDR3 nucleotides are TGTGCCAGCACCGAGCAACAGGGGATCTATGGCTACACCTTC. The chain employs TRBV28 and TRBJ1-2, with 7 nucleotides matching TRBD1. Germline loops: CDR1 MDHEN, CDR2 SYDVKM. V was clipped by 7 bases and J by 4 bases; unmatched bases: 9. The CDR3 runs to 14 residues.